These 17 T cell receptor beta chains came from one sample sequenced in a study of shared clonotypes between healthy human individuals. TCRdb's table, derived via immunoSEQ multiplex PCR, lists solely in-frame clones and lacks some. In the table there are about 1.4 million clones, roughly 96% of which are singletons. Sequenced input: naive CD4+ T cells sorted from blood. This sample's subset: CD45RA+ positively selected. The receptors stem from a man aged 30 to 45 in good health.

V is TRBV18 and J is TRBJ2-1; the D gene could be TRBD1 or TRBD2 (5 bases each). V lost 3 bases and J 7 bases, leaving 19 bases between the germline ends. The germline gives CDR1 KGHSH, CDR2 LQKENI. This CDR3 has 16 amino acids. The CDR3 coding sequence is TGTGCCAGCTCACCTTTCCCCGGCAGGGAGTTTAATGAGCAGTTCTTC. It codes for CASSPFPGREFNEQFF.

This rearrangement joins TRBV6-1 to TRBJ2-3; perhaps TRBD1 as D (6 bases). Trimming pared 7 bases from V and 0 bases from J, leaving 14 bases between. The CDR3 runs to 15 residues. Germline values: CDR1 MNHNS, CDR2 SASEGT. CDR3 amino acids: CASNTGTPSTDTQYF. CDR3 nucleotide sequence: TGTGCCAGCAATACCGGGACACCCAGCACAGATACGCAGTATTTT.

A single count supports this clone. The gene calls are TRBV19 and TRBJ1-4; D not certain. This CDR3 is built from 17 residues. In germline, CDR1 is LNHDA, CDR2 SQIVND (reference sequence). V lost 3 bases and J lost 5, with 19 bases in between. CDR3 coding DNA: TGTGCCAGTAGTATCGGAGGTCCTCGCTTTCCGAATGAAAAACTGTTTTTT. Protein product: CASSIGGPRFPNEKLFF.

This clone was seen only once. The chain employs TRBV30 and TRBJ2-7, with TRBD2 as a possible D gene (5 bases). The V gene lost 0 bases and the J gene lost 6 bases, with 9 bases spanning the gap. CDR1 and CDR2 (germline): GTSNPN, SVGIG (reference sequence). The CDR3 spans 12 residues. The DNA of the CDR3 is TGTGCCTGGAGTGTAGGAGGTACCGAGCAGTACTTC. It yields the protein CAWSVGGTEQYF.

The CDR3 DNA sequence: TGTGCCAGCAGCTTAGCGGCAGGGGCCCAAGGTCAGCCCCAGCATTTT. It specifies CASSLAAGAQGQPQHF. The V call is TRBV7-9, the J call TRBJ1-5; D may be TRBD1 (6 bases). CDR1 SEHNR and CDR2 FQNEAQ come from the germline V gene (reference sequence). The ends were cut back, 0 bases at V and 6 bases at J, with 15 bases in the middle. The CDR3 extends over 16 amino acids.

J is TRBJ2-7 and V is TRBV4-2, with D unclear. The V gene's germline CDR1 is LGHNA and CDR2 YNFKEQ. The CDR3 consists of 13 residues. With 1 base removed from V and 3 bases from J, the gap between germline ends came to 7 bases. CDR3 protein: CASSQAVSYEQYF. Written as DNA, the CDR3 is TGTGCCAGCAGCCAAGCTGTCAGCTACGAGCAGTACTTC.

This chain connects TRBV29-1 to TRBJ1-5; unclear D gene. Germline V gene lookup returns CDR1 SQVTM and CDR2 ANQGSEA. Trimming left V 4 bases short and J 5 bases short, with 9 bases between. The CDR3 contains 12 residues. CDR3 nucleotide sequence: TGCAGCGTTGGTGCAGTAGATCAGCCCCAGCATTTT. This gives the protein CSVGAVDQPQHF.

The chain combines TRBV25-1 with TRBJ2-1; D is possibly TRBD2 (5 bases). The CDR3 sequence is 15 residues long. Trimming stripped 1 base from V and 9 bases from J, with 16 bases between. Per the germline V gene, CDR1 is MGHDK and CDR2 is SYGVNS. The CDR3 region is CASSEFRGSQVEQFF. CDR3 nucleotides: TGTGCCAGCAGTGAATTTAGAGGGAGCCAGGTTGAGCAGTTCTTC.

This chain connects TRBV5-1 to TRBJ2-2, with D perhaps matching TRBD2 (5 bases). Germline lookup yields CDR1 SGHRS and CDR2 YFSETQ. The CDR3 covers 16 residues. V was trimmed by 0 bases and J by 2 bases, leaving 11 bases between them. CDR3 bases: TGCGCCAGCAGCTTGGACGGGATCGTCAACACCGGGGAGCTGTTTTTT. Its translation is CASSLDGIVNTGELFF.

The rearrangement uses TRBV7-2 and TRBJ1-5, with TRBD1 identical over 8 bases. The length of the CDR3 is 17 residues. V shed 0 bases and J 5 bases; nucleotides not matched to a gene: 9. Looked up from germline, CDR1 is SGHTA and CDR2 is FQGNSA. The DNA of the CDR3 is TGTGCCAGCAGCTTAGCGCTAATGCAGGGGGCGCATCAGCCCCAGCATTTT. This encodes CASSLALMQGAHQPQHF.

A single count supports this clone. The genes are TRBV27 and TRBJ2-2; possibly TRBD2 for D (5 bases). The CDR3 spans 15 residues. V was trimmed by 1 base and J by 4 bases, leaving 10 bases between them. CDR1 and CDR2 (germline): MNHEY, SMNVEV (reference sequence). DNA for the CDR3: TGTGCCAGCAGTTTATGGGTCCGGGGCACCGGGGAGCTGTTTTTT. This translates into CASSLWVRGTGELFF.

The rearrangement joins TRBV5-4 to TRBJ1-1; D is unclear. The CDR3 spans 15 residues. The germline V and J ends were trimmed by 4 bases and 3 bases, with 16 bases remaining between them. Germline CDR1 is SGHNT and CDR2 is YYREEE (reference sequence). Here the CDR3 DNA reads TGTGCCAGCAGCAGAAACCCGAACGACTACACTGAAGCTTTCTTT. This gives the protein CASSRNPNDYTEAFF. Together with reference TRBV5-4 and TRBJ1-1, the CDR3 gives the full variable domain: ETGVTQSPTHLIKTRGQQVTLRCSSQSGHNTVSWYQQALGQGPQFIFQYYREEENGRGNFPPRFSGLQFPNYSSELNVNALELDDSALYLCASSRNPNDYTEAFFGQGTRLTVV.

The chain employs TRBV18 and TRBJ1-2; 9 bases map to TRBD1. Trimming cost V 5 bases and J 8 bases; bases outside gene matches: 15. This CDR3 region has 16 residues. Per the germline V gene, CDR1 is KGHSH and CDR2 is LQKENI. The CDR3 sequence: CASSRPTGGATVGYTF. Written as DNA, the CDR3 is TGTGCCAGCTCAAGACCGACAGGGGGTGCGACCGTGGGCTACACCTTC.

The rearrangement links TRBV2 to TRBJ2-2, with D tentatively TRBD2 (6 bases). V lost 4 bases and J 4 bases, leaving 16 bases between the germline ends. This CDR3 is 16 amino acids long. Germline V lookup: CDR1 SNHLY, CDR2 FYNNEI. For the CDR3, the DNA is TGTGCCAGCAGTGGGCCGGCGGGATACGGCACCGGGGAGCTGTTTTTT. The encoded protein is CASSGPAGYGTGELFF. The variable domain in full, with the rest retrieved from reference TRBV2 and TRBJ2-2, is EPEVTQTPSHQVTQMGQEVILRCVPISNHLYFYWYRQILGQKVEFLVSFYNNEISEKSEIFDDQFSVERPDGSNFTLKIRSTKLEDSAMYFCASSGPAGYGTGELFFGEGSRLTVL.

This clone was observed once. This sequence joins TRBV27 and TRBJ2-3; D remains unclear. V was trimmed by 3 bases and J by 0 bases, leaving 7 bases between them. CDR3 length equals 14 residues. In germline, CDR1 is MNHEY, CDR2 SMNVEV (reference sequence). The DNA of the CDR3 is TGTGCCAGCAGTTTTTTATCAAGCACAGATACGCAGTATTTT. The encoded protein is CASSFLSSTDTQYF.

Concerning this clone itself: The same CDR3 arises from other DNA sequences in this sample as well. The CDR3 is CASSDRGRETQYF. The CDR3 region has the DNA TGTGCCAGCAGTGACAGGGGGAGAGAGACCCAGTACTTC. The chain has TRBV2 and TRBJ2-5, with 7 bases aligning to TRBD1. This CDR3 is 13 amino acids long. Germline assignment: CDR1 SNHLY and CDR2 FYNNEI. The trim removed 3 bases at V and 4 bases at J, leaving 2 bases unmatched.

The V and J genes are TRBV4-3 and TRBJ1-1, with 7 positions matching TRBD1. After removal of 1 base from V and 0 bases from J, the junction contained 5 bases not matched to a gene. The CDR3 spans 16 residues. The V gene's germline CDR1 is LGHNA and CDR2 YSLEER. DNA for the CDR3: TGCGCCAGCAGCCAAGGGAGGGGGCTCCTGAACACTGAAGCTTTCTTT. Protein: CASSQGRGLLNTEAFF.